The 13 T cell receptor beta chains below were found in one sample sequenced in a study of blood T cell repertoires in COVID-19. Measured with immunoSEQ multiplex PCR; TCRdb has only the in-frame clones, and not every one. Among 130,000 to 150,000 clones listed, roughly 86% were seen once. Sequenced sample: peripheral blood. These receptors were collected from a man in his 70s with acute or convalescent COVID-19.

The chain couples TRBV2 to TRBJ1-2; D might be TRBD1 (5 bases). Trimming pared 6 bases from V and 3 bases from J, leaving 17 bases between. The germline V gene has CDR1 SNHLY and CDR2 FYNNEI. This CDR3 is built from 15 residues. This CDR3 reads CASRSMGEEYYGYTF. CDR3 bases: TGTGCCAGCAGGAGCATGGGGGAGGAGTACTATGGCTACACCTTC.

This chain uses TRBV24-1 with TRBJ1-3, with TRBD1 matching over 10 bases. Germline CDR1 KGHDR, CDR2 SFDVKD. The CDR3 spans 15 residues. Unmatched junction bases numbered 2, after V lost 5 bases and J lost 2 bases. The CDR3 loop reads CATSAGTGAGNTIYF. CDR3 nucleotide sequence: TGTGCCACCAGTGCAGGGACAGGGGCTGGAAACACCATATATTTT.

The chain couples TRBV29-1 to TRBJ2-2; TRBD1 might be the D (5 bases). V was shortened by 3 bases and J by 1 base, with 6 bases between the two germline ends. The germline CDR1 and CDR2 sequences are SQVTM and ANQGSEA. This CDR3 has 13 amino acids. This CDR3 is CSVDRENTGELFF. CDR3 nucleotides: TGCAGCGTTGACAGGGAGAACACCGGGGAGCTGTTTTTT.

The chain uses TRBV4-1 and TRBJ1-3; unclear D gene. Looked up from germline, CDR1 is MGHRA and CDR2 is YSYEKL. This CDR3 spans 15 amino acids. V dropped 1 base and J dropped 2 bases, with 9 bases sitting between them. CDR3 sequence reads: CASSQVDTAGNTIYF. The CDR3 region has the DNA TGCGCCAGCAGCCAAGTTGACACGGCTGGAAACACCATATATTTT.

This chain joins TRBV29-1 and TRBJ2-7; TRBD1 might be the D (6 bases). The V end lost 4 bases, the J end lost 5 bases, and 12 bases lay between the germline ends. Germline CDR1 is SQVTM and CDR2 is ANQGSEA. The CDR3 is 12 amino acids. CDR3 DNA sequence: TGCAGCGTTGGATTACAGGGAAACGAGCAGTACTTC. Amino acid sequence: CSVGLQGNEQYF.

The V and J genes are TRBV9 and TRBJ2-4, with D possibly TRBD1 on 5 matching bases. The germline gives CDR1 SGDLS, CDR2 YYNGEE. The CDR3 sequence is 15 residues long. The ends were cut back, 0 bases at V and 1 base at J, with 8 bases in the middle. The CDR3 DNA is TGTGCCAGCAGCGTAGCAGGGTTGGCCAAAAACATTCAGTACTTC. Its translation is CASSVAGLAKNIQYF.

V is TRBV19 and J is TRBJ2-1; the match to TRBD2 covers 10 bases. V gave up 5 bases and J gave up 2 bases; unmatched junction bases: 3. The CDR3 extends over 15 amino acids. The germline gives CDR1 LNHDA, CDR2 SQIVND (reference sequence). The CDR3 region has the DNA TGTGCCAGTAGTGCGGGACTAGCGACCTACAATGAGCAGTTCTTC. This gives the protein CASSAGLATYNEQFF. The entire variable domain, with the rest obtained from reference TRBV19 and TRBJ2-1, is as follows: DGGITQSPKYLFRKEGQNVTLSCEQNLNHDAMYWYRQDPGQGLRLIYYSQIVNDFQKGDIAEGYSVSREKKESFPLTVTSAQKNPTAFYLCASSAGLATYNEQFFGPGTRLTVL.

The chain couples TRBV6-4 to TRBJ1-6; maybe TRBD1 (6 bases). V was trimmed by 4 bases and J by 9 bases, leaving 10 bases between them. The CDR3 covers 13 residues. Per the germline V gene, CDR1 is MRHNA and CDR2 is SNTAGT. The CDR3 sequence: CASSGTEGSPLHF. CDR3 coding DNA: TGTGCCAGCAGTGGGACAGAGGGTTCACCCCTCCACTTT.

J is TRBJ1-4 and V is TRBV12-3 or TRBV12-4; possibly TRBD1 for D (5 bases). This CDR3 contains 13 residues. The germline V and J ends were trimmed by 5 bases and 3 bases, with 7 bases remaining between them. The CDR3 coding sequence is TGTGCCAGCAGTCGGGACTCTAATGAAAAACTGTTTTTT. Protein product: CASSRDSNEKLFF.

The chain has TRBV5-4 and TRBJ2-3; 7 bases are shared with TRBD1. The junction had 13 bases not matched to a gene; V was cut back by 4 bases and J by 5 bases. CDR1 SGHNT and CDR2 YYREEE come from the germline V gene (reference sequence). The length of the CDR3 is 16 residues. The CDR3 here is CASSADQGVFIDTQYF. The CDR3 coding sequence is TGTGCCAGCAGCGCGGACCAGGGGGTCTTTATAGATACGCAGTATTTT.

This rearrangement joins TRBV6-4 to TRBJ2-1; 11 nucleotides agree with TRBD1. Trimming removed 0 bases from V and 8 bases from J; junction bases left unmatched: 9. The CDR3 loop spans 17 amino acids. CDR1 is MRHNA and CDR2 is SNTAGT in the germline V gene. The CDR3 is CASSDSNSDRGPYEQFF. CDR3 in DNA: TGTGCCAGCAGTGACTCGAATTCGGACAGGGGGCCTTATGAGCAGTTCTTC.

The V call is TRBV5-1, the J call TRBJ2-3; weak D call: TRBD2 (5 bases). The V gene lost 3 bases and the J gene lost 8 bases, with 16 bases spanning the gap. The CDR3 is 14 amino acids. The germline V gene has CDR1 SGHRS and CDR2 YFSETQ. CDR3 residues: CASSSGSPGSTQYF. CDR3 DNA sequence: TGCGCCAGCAGCTCTGGGAGCCCTGGGAGTACGCAGTATTTT.

The CDR3 is CSGDRLADYGYTF. CDR3 DNA: TGCAGCGGGGACAGGCTTGCTGACTATGGCTACACCTTC. The genes are TRBV29-1 and TRBJ1-2; TRBD1 matches 8 bases. From germline, CDR1 is SQVTM and CDR2 ANQGSEA. This CDR3 comprises 13 residues. With V trimmed by 7 bases and J by 3 bases, 7 bases remained unmatched.